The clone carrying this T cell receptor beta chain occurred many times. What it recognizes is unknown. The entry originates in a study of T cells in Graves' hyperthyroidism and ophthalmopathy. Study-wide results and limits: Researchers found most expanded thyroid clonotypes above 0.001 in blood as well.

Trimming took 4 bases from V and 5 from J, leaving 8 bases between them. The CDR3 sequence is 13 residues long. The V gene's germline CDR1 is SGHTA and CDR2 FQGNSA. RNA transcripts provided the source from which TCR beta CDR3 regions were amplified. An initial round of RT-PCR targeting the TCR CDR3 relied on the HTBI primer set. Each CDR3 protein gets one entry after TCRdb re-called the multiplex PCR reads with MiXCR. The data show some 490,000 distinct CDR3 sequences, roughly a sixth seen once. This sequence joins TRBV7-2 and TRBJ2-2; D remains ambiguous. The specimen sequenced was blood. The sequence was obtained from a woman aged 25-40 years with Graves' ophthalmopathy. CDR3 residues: CASSYDWTGELFF. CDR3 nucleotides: TGTGCCAGCAGCTACGACTGGACCGGGGAGCTGTTTTTT.